The present entry profiles one T cell receptor beta chain with its context. The data are from a study of blood T cell repertoires in COVID-19. Data came from immunoSEQ multiplex PCR; TCRdb stores just in-frame clones and leaves some out. The repertoire holds 15,000 to 20,000 clones, 70% to 90% seen once, with around 9.6% in the top ten. V gave up 1 base and J gave up 7 bases, with 16 bases separating them. Germline V CDR1 and CDR2: LNHNV, YYDKDF (reference sequence). CDR3 length: 16 residues. The receptor was isolated from a man aged 35 to 55 with active COVID-19. The chain couples TRBV15 to TRBJ1-4; D is possibly TRBD1 (5 bases). The sequencing input was peripheral blood. The CDR3 coding sequence is TGTGCCACCAGCAGAGTTGAGGGACTATTCGTTGAAAAACTGTTTTTT. Translating it yields CATSRVEGLFVEKLFF.